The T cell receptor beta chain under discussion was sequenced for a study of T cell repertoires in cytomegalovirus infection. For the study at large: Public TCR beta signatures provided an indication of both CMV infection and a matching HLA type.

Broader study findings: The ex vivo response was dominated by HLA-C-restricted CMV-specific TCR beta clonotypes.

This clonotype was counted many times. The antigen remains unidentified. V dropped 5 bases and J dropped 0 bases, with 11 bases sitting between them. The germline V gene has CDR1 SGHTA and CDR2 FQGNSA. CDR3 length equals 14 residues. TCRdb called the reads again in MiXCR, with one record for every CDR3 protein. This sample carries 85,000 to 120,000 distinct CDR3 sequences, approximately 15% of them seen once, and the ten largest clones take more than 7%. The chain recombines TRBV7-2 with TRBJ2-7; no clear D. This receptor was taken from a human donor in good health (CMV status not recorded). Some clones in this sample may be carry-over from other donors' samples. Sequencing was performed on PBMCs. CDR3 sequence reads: CASSPQSISYEQYF. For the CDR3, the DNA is TGTGCCAGCAGCCCGCAGAGTATCTCCTACGAGCAGTACTTC.